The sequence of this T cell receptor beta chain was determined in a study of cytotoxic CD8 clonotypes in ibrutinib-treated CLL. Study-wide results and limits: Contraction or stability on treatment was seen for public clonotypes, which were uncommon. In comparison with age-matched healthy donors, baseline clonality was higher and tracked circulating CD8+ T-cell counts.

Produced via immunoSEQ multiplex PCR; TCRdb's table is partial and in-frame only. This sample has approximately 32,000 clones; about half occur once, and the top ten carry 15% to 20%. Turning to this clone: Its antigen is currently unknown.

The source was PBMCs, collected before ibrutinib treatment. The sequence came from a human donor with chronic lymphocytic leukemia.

CDR3 bases: TGTGCCAGCAGTTTCGGACAGGACATCCTAGAAGGTTACGAGCAGTACTTC. Its protein is CASSFGQDILEGYEQYF. The chain joins TRBV27 to TRBJ2-7, with TRBD1 matching 7 bases. CDR3 length equals 17 residues. Germline values: CDR1 MNHEY, CDR2 SMNVEV (reference sequence). V was pared by 3 bases and J by 4 bases, with 15 bases of the junction left unmatched.